Below are 13 T cell receptor beta chains sequenced from a single sample in a study of blood T cell repertoires in COVID-19. Profiled with immunoSEQ multiplex PCR; TCRdb holds only in-frame clones, not every one. The table shows about 140,000 clones, with 75% to 80% occurring only once. Sequencing was performed on PBMCs or T cells enriched from blood (not recorded which). These receptors were collected from a woman between 50 and 59 years old who had recovered from COVID-19.

This chain uses TRBV6-2 or TRBV6-3 with TRBJ1-5; D unresolved. Germline-derived CDR1 and CDR2 are MNHEY and SVGEGT. The CDR3 runs to 17 residues. V dropped 2 bases and J dropped 5 bases, with 19 bases sitting between them. The CDR3 loop is CASSYILGSGSDQPQHF. The CDR3 DNA is TGTGCCAGCAGTTACATACTAGGATCTGGGTCAGATCAGCCCCAGCATTTT.

The chain employs TRBV25-1 and TRBJ2-3; 8 bases are a match to TRBD2. With V trimmed by 0 bases and J by 2 bases, 4 bases remained unmatched. CDR1 is MGHDK, CDR2 SYGVNS, per germline. The CDR3 contains 16 residues. The CDR3 DNA reads TGTGCCAGCAGTGAATATCCAGCGGGAGTCACAGATACGCAGTATTTT. Translating gives CASSEYPAGVTDTQYF.

V and J are TRBV5-1 and TRBJ2-5; TRBD1 aligns across 9 bases. V lost 6 bases to trimming and J lost 9 bases; unmatched junction nucleotides: 18. There are 16 residues in the CDR3. CDR1 SGHRS and CDR2 YFSETQ come from the germline V gene. The CDR3 reads CASTPGGTGSLRSQYF. The CDR3 DNA follows: TGCGCCAGCACCCCTGGTGGGACAGGGTCCTTGCGGTCCCAGTACTTC.

J is TRBJ1-3 and V is TRBV5-8, with a tentative D call TRBD1 (6 bases). Germline V gives CDR1 SGHTS, CDR2 YDEGEE. There are 15 residues in the CDR3. Trimming left V 0 bases short and J 8 bases short, with 15 bases between. The CDR3: CASSLGQGLGYTIYF. The CDR3, as DNA: TGTGCCAGCAGCTTGGGCCAGGGGCTAGGTTACACCATATATTTT.

The rearrangement uses TRBV19 and TRBJ1-1; D not certain. The CDR3 has 14 amino acids. The germline gives CDR1 LNHDA, CDR2 SQIVND (reference sequence). The V and J ends lost 3 bases and 0 bases respectively, with 8 bases between them. For the CDR3, the DNA is TGTGCCAGTAGTATCCAGAACATGAACACTGAAGCTTTCTTT. It specifies CASSIQNMNTEAFF.

The chain has TRBV30 and TRBJ1-5; 8 bases agree with TRBD1. Losses at the gene ends were 4 bases for V and 5 bases for J; bases not matched to a gene: 4. CDR3 length: 13 residues. Germline V CDR1 and CDR2: GTSNPN, SVGIG (reference sequence). This CDR3 reads CAWTGGADQPQHF. The CDR3 region has the DNA TGTGCCTGGACAGGGGGCGCGGATCAGCCCCAGCATTTT.

The V gene is TRBV11-2, the J gene TRBJ2-5, with D perhaps TRBD2 (7 bases). This CDR3 comprises 13 residues. V gave up 5 bases and J gave up 5 bases, with 12 bases separating them. Germline V gene lookup returns CDR1 SGHAT and CDR2 FQNNGV. The CDR3 region is CASSHKGGETQYF. For the CDR3, the DNA is TGTGCCAGCAGCCATAAGGGGGGGGAGACCCAGTACTTC.

The chain has TRBV30 and TRBJ1-2; tentative D call: TRBD1 (5 bases). V lost 3 bases to trimming and J lost 6 bases, with 14 bases between them. CDR1 is GTSNPN, CDR2 SVGIG, per germline (reference sequence). This CDR3 region has 13 residues. The DNA for the CDR3 is TGTGCCTGGAGAACAGGTGTGACAGATGGCTACACCTTC. Encoded protein: CAWRTGVTDGYTF.

The chain couples TRBV7-8 to TRBJ1-1; the match to TRBD1 covers 7 bases. CDR3 length: 13 amino acids. Germline loops: CDR1 SGHVS, CDR2 FQNEAQ. Losses at the gene ends were 5 bases for V and 5 bases for J; bases not matched to a gene: 5. The CDR3 loop is CASSQQGRTEAFF. The CDR3 coding sequence is TGTGCCAGCAGCCAACAGGGGAGAACTGAAGCTTTCTTT.

This chain connects TRBV11-2 to TRBJ2-3; 10 bases align to TRBD1. The trim removed 5 bases at V and 3 bases at J, leaving 5 bases unmatched. The length of the CDR3 is 15 residues. The germline CDR1 and CDR2 sequences are SGHAT and FQNNGV. CDR3 sequence (DNA): TGTGCCAGCAGCCCCGGGACAGGGGAGACAGATACGCAGTATTTT. Protein: CASSPGTGETDTQYF.

The rearrangement joins TRBV10-3 to TRBJ2-2, with 9 bases lining up with TRBD2. This CDR3 has 15 residues. The germline V gene has CDR1 ENHRY and CDR2 SYGVKD. With 11 bases clipped from V and 2 bases from J, the junction kept 9 bases outside the gene matches. CDR3 protein: CAATTSGLNTGELFF. The CDR3 DNA is TGTGCCGCCACGACTAGCGGACTAAACACCGGGGAGCTGTTTTTT.

The chain joins TRBV5-1 to TRBJ2-7; no firm D call. This CDR3 region has 15 residues. The germline V gene encodes CDR1 SGHRS and CDR2 YFSETQ. V dropped 4 bases and J dropped 0 bases, with 14 bases sitting between them. CDR3 bases: TGCGCCAGCAGCCCCGACTTGTCGAGCTCCTACGAGCAGTACTTC. Translating gives CASSPDLSSSYEQYF.

V is TRBV24-1 and J is TRBJ1-5; 10 bases are a match to TRBD1. Germline CDR1 is KGHDR and CDR2 is SFDVKD. V dropped 4 bases and J dropped 3; count of bases not matched to a gene: 8. This CDR3 has 17 amino acids. The CDR3 DNA sequence: TGTGCCACCAGTGACACCGGGACAGGGGCCGACAATCAGCCCCAGCATTTT. This encodes CATSDTGTGADNQPQHF.